Sequencing of this T cell receptor beta chain was carried out in a study of lymphopenia after photon versus proton radiotherapy. Findings and caveats of the study: Under photons, naive T cells and diversity fell while effector/memory populations rose.

This clone was counted only a few times. Antigen unknown. Data came from immunoSEQ multiplex PCR; TCRdb stores just in-frame clones and leaves some out. The sample consists of around 20,000 clones, around 85% of them appearing once. Germline CDR1 is GTSNPN and CDR2 is SVGIG (reference sequence). Losses at the gene ends were 2 bases for V and 8 bases for J; bases not matched to a gene: 7. CDR3 size: 13 residues. The sample in question was peripheral blood, obtained from a patient treated with photon-based radiotherapy. The gene calls are TRBV30 and TRBJ1-2, with TRBD1 matching 8 bases. This clonotype was obtained from a man aged 55 to 69 with pancreatic cancer. The CDR3 DNA sequence: TGTGCCTGGAGTCGGGACAGGCCCAGGGGCTACACCTTC. It codes for CAWSRDRPRGYTF.